These T cell receptor beta chains were read from a single sample in a study of early T cells in non-severe SARS-CoV-2 infection. One entry per CDR3 protein, called by TCRdb with MiXCR from the 5' RACE reads. The sample yields about 55,000 distinct CDR3 sequences, around 13% seen once. The sample was whole blood. All receptors come from an adult who was a healthcare worker with PCR-confirmed SARS-CoV-2 infection or an uninfected control (not recorded which). Both conserved end residues are part of each CDR3. The D gene is left open where the match is weak. Expanded clones are given a class, and other clones once, few, many or no size at all.

V gene	clone size	J gene	D gene	CDR3 protein	CDR3 DNA
TRBV7-2	-	TRBJ2-3	TRBD2	CASSRGGRVDTQYF	TGTGCCAGCAGCCGGGGGGGCAGGGTAGATACGCAGTATTTT
TRBV3-1	-	TRBJ2-1	-	CASSQSSHEQFF	TGTGCCAGCAGCCAAAGTTCCCATGAGCAGTTCTTC
TRBV19	many	TRBJ2-1	-	CASSIWGSSYNEQFF	TGTGCCAGTAGTATTTGGGGAAGCTCCTACAATGAGCAGTTCTTC
TRBV28	-	TRBJ2-7	TRBD1	CASRQRGQGLSYEQYF	TGTGCCAGCAGACAAAGGGGGCAGGGTTTATCCTACGAGCAGTACTTC
TRBV7-9	-	TRBJ1-1	-	CASSIGGAAEAFF	TGTGCCAGCAGCATAGGGGGGGCGGCTGAAGCTTTCTTT
TRBV7-9	-	TRBJ2-3	TRBD2	CASSSITTSGGVTDTQYF	TGTGCCAGCAGCTCGATCACGACTAGCGGGGGGGTCACAGATACGCAGTATTTT
TRBV27	few	TRBJ2-7	-	CASGPLVGAYEQYF	TGTGCCAGCGGGCCCTTAGTGGGGGCCTACGAGCAGTACTTC
TRBV7-7	-	TRBJ2-3	TRBD2	CASSSGGGTDTQYF	TGTGCTAGCAGCTCCGGGGGGGGCACAGATACGCAGTATTTT
TRBV20-1	few	TRBJ1-2	-	CSARQPNYGYTF	TGCAGTGCTAGACAACCTAACTATGGCTACACCTTC
TRBV18	-	TRBJ2-1	TRBD1	CASSPTPGTGGRNEQFF	TGTGCCAGCTCACCGACTCCCGGGACAGGGGGGAGGAATGAGCAGTTCTTC
TRBV25-1	-	TRBJ2-1	-	CASSERKSREQFF	TGTGCCAGCAGTGAACGTAAGTCCCGTGAGCAGTTCTTC
TRBV6-5	-	TRBJ2-3	-	CASRGPSIITSTDTQYF	TGTGCCAGCCGAGGGCCCTCGATAATAACTTCCACAGATACGCAGTATTTT
TRBV7-2	-	TRBJ2-7	TRBD2	CASSLVAGLDEQYF	TGTGCCAGCAGCTTAGTAGCGGGGCTTGACGAGCAGTACTTC
TRBV28	-	TRBJ2-7	-	CASRARKDTLYEQYF	TGTGCCAGCAGAGCTCGAAAGGACACCCTTTACGAGCAGTACTTC
TRBV7-6	many	TRBJ1-4	-	CASSLTPGLINEKLFF	TGTGCCAGCAGCTTAACGCCGGGACTGATTAATGAAAAACTGTTTTTT
TRBV28	few	TRBJ2-7	-	CASSLLDSSYEQYF	TGTGCCAGCAGTTTATTGGACAGCTCCTACGAGCAGTACTTC
TRBV25-1	many	TRBJ1-1	-	CASSGTPPGEAFF	TGTGCCAGCAGTGGAACACCCCCAGGGGAAGCTTTCTTT
TRBV6-5	-	TRBJ2-7	-	CASSAHPTLYEQYF	TGTGCCAGCAGCGCTCACCCGACACTTTACGAGCAGTACTTC
TRBV5-1	few	TRBJ2-1	TRBD2	CASSSPPGLAGIYNEQFF	TGCGCCAGCAGCTCTCCGCCGGGACTAGCGGGAATCTACAATGAGCAGTTCTTC
TRBV6-2/TRBV6-3	-	TRBJ1-1	TRBD1	CASRAGGAGTEAFF	TGTGCCAGCAGAGCAGGGGGCGCCGGCACTGAAGCTTTCTTT
TRBV6-2/TRBV6-3	few	TRBJ2-7	-	CASSYRETLTYEQYF	TGTGCCAGCAGTTACCGGGAAACCTTAACCTACGAGCAGTACTTC
TRBV19	-	TRBJ2-1	-	CASSFTGREQFF	TGTGCCAGTAGTTTCACAGGCCGTGAGCAGTTCTTC
TRBV19	many	TRBJ2-7	TRBD1	CASSASGQIYEQYF	TGTGCCAGTAGTGCATCGGGACAGATCTACGAGCAGTACTTC
TRBV7-2	few	TRBJ2-2	-	CASSPRGTTTGELFF	TGTGCCAGCAGCCCTCGTGGTACAACTACCGGGGAGCTGTTTTTT
TRBV29-1	many	TRBJ2-5	-	CSGVGWETQYF	TGCAGCGGTGTAGGATGGGAGACCCAGTACTTC
TRBV10-3	-	TRBJ1-1	-	CAISVSMNTEAFF	TGTGCCATCAGTGTATCTATGAACACTGAAGCTTTCTTT
TRBV27	many	TRBJ2-1	TRBD1	CASSLGTGWALADEQFF	TGTGCCAGCAGTTTAGGGACAGGGTGGGCTCTCGCGGATGAGCAGTTCTTC
TRBV7-2	many	TRBJ1-5	-	CASSLKVGQPQHF	TGTGCCAGCAGCTTAAAAGTGGGGCAGCCCCAGCATTTT
TRBV12-5	-	TRBJ2-4	TRBD2	CATGTERGIQYF	TGTGCTACCGGTACGGAGCGGGGCATTCAGTACTTC
TRBV6-5	many	TRBJ1-1	-	CASTTLKSLPLNTEAFF	TGTGCCAGCACCACACTAAAGTCCTTACCCCTGAACACTGAAGCTTTCTTT
TRBV4-1	many	TRBJ1-1	-	CASSQGQPSTEAFF	TGCGCCAGCAGCCAAGGGCAGCCGAGCACTGAAGCTTTCTTT
TRBV11-2	-	TRBJ2-5	-	CASSLSSSATGTQYF	TGTGCCAGCAGCTTAAGTAGTTCCGCAACGGGAACCCAGTACTTC
TRBV29-1	many	TRBJ1-1	-	CSVARGTEAFF	TGCAGCGTTGCGCGGGGCACTGAAGCTTTCTTT
TRBV18	-	TRBJ1-6	-	CASSPNKILSYNSPLHF	TGTGCCAGCTCACCAAATAAGATTTTGTCCTATAATTCACCCCTCCACTTT
TRBV12-3/TRBV12-4	few	TRBJ2-3	TRBD1	CASRGTDIGTDTQYF	TGTGCCAGCAGGGGGACAGACATAGGCACAGATACGCAGTATTTT
TRBV27	many	TRBJ2-7	-	CASSPGRLYEQYF	TGTGCCAGCAGTCCGGGACGACTCTACGAGCAGTACTTC
TRBV6-4	-	TRBJ1-2	TRBD1	CASTDGRDRGAFAYGYTF	TGTGCCAGCACCGACGGTAGGGACAGGGGGGCCTTCGCCTATGGCTACACCTTC
TRBV6-2/TRBV6-3	many	TRBJ1-2	-	CASRDNLNYGYTF	TGTGCCAGCAGGGACAACCTTAACTATGGCTACACCTTC
TRBV9	-	TRBJ1-1	-	CASSAPVDGQRLLNTEAFF	TGTGCCAGCAGCGCCCCGGTGGATGGACAGAGATTATTGAACACTGAAGCTTTCTTT
TRBV19	-	TRBJ2-7	-	CASSTFPRGSYEQYF	TGTGCCAGTAGTACCTTCCCCCGGGGAAGCTACGAGCAGTACTTC
TRBV30	-	TRBJ2-5	TRBD1	CAATQGTVAETQYF	TGTGCCGCCACACAGGGGACAGTAGCAGAGACCCAGTACTTC
TRBV6-2/TRBV6-3	-	TRBJ2-6	-	CASSYSVSGANVLTF	TGTGCCAGCAGTTACTCCGTCTCTGGGGCCAACGTCCTGACTTTC
TRBV2	-	TRBJ1-4	-	CASSLGNSNEKLFF	TGTGCCAGCAGCCTGGGGAACAGTAATGAAAAACTGTTTTTT
TRBV7-2	-	TRBJ2-5	TRBD2	CTSSLAGELETQYF	TGTACCAGCAGCCTAGCGGGGGAGCTGGAGACCCAGTACTTC
TRBV20-1	-	TRBJ1-2	-	CSARDDLQVGYGYTF	TGCAGTGCTAGAGATGACCTACAGGTGGGCTATGGCTACACCTTC
TRBV27	-	TRBJ1-6	-	CASGDPYNSPLHF	TGTGCCAGCGGGGACCCCTATAATTCACCCCTCCACTTT
TRBV5-1	few	TRBJ2-7	-	CASSLGREYEQYF	TGCGCCAGCAGCTTGGGAAGGGAGTACGAGCAGTACTTC
TRBV12-3/TRBV12-4	many	TRBJ2-3	-	CASSQDGDTQYF	TGTGCCAGCAGCCAAGATGGAGATACGCAGTATTTT
TRBV7-2	many	TRBJ2-3	-	CASSFTRDTDTQYF	TGTGCCAGCAGCTTCACCCGGGACACAGATACGCAGTATTTT
TRBV30	many	TRBJ2-7	TRBD1	CAWSGGQARGEQYF	TGTGCCTGGAGCGGAGGACAGGCGCGTGGCGAGCAGTACTTC
TRBV29-1	few	TRBJ1-1	-	CSAYPPEAFF	TGCAGCGCTTACCCCCCTGAAGCTTTCTTT
TRBV11-1	many	TRBJ2-7	-	CASSSYPLFGLRQEYEQYF	TGTGCCAGCAGCTCATATCCTTTATTCGGCCTTCGTCAAGAGTACGAGCAGTACTTC
TRBV18	-	TRBJ1-2	-	CASSPAEFANYGYTF	TGTGCCAGCTCACCGGCGGAATTCGCTAACTATGGCTACACCTTC
TRBV10-2	many	TRBJ2-7	TRBD2	CASKERGLGEQYF	TGCGCCAGCAAGGAGCGGGGGTTGGGTGAGCAGTACTTC
TRBV7-9	-	TRBJ1-4	-	CASSLVVSGIPKELFF	TGTGCCAGCAGCTTAGTCGTGTCCGGGATCCCAAAGGAACTGTTTTTT
TRBV7-8	-	TRBJ1-1	-	CASSFLPQGNTEAFF	TGTGCCAGCAGCTTTTTGCCCCAGGGGAACACTGAAGCTTTCTTT
TRBV7-2	few	TRBJ2-3	-	CASSGIGLFDTQYF	TGTGCCAGCAGCGGGATCGGGCTCTTCGATACGCAGTATTTT
TRBV15	many	TRBJ2-3	-	CATSRGRNVLGDTQYF	TGTGCCACCAGCAGAGGGAGGAACGTTTTGGGGGATACGCAGTATTTT
TRBV12-3/TRBV12-4	few	TRBJ1-1	-	CASSSARASRLGGEAFF	TGTGCCAGCAGCTCCGCCCGGGCCTCTAGGTTGGGAGGTGAAGCTTTCTTT
TRBV9	few	TRBJ2-7	TRBD1	CASSWDRSSYEQYF	TGTGCCAGCAGCTGGGACAGGAGCTCCTACGAGCAGTACTTC